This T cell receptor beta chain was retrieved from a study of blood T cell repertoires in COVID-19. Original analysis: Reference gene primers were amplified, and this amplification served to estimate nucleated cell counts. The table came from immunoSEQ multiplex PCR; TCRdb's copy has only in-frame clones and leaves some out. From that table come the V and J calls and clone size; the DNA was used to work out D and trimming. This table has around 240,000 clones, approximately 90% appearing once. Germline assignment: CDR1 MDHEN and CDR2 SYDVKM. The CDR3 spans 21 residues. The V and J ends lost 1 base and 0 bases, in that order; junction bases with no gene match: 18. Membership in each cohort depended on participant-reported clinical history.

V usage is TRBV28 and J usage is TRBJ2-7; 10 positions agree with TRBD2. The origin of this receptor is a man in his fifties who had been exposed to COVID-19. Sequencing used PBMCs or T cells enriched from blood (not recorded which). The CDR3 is CASSLSRTSGALVTSSYEQYV. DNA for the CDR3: TGTGCCAGCAGTTTATCCAGGACTAGCGGAGCGCTGGTCACAAGCTCCTACGAGCAGTACGTC.